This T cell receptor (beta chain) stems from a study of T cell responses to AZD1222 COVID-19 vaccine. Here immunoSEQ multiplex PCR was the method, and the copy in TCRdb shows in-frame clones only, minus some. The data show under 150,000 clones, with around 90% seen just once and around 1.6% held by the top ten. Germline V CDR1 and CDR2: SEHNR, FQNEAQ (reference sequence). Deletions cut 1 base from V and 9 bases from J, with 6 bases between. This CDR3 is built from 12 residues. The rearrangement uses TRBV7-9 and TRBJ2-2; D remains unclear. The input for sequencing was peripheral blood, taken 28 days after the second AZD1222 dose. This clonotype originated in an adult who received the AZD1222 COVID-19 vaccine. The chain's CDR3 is CASSLVGRELFF. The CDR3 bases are TGTGCCAGCAGCTTAGTGGGCCGGGAGCTGTTTTTT. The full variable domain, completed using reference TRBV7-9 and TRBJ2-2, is DTGVSQNPRHKITKRGQNVTFRCDPISEHNRLYWYRQTLGQGPEFLTYFQNEAQLEKSRLLSDRFSAERPKGSFSTLEIQRTEQGDSAMYLCASSLVGRELFFGEGSRLTVL.